The 26 T cell receptor beta chains below were found in one sample sequenced in a study of post-analysis software for immune sequencing data. General observations from the study: There were five or six TRBV segments more frequent in patients than controls, and TRBV5-6, TRBV5-1 and TRBV20-1 were among them.

No antigen is known for these receptors. Every TCR beta cDNA library bore unique molecular identifiers. From the PCR reads, TCRdb called clonotypes with MiXCR, one entry per CDR3 protein. The sample yields 350,000 to 500,000 distinct CDR3 sequences, 35% to 45% seen once. The sequencing sample was made of blood. Receptors were obtained from a girl between 2 and 10 years old with multiple sclerosis.

The DNA of the CDR3 is TGTGCCAGCAGCTTCGCCGGGACAGGCTACTCTGGGGCCAACGTCCTGACTTTC. As protein: CASSFAGTGYSGANVLTF. V and J are TRBV7-2 and TRBJ2-6; 8 nucleotides agree with TRBD1. V gave up 3 bases and J gave up 0 bases; unmatched junction bases: 7. This CDR3 contains 18 residues. CDR1 and CDR2 (germline): SGHTA, FQGNSA.

This clonotype appeared once. The chain joins TRBV29-1 to TRBJ2-3; TRBD2 aligns across 10 bases. With V trimmed by 3 bases and J by 2 bases, 8 bases remained unmatched. The germline gives CDR1 SQVTM, CDR2 ANQGSEA. The CDR3 is made up of 16 amino acids. The chain's CDR3 is CSVDAAGGLYTDTQYF. The CDR3 DNA is TGCAGCGTTGACGCAGCGGGAGGGCTCTACACAGATACGCAGTATTTT.

The genes are TRBV28 and TRBJ2-3; 11 positions agree with TRBD2. Looked up from germline, CDR1 is MDHEN and CDR2 is SYDVKM. Germline trimming cut 2 bases from V and 0 bases from J; bases unmatched to any gene: 22. CDR3 length: 23 residues. The CDR3 here is CASSLGASGGNYFFRPSTDTQYF. CDR3 in DNA: TGTGCCAGCAGTTTAGGGGCTAGCGGGGGGAACTACTTTTTCCGCCCTAGCACAGATACGCAGTATTTT.

This clonotype turned up a few times. The rearrangement uses TRBV6-1 and TRBJ2-5, with TRBD2 matching 7 bases. The CDR3 runs 15 residues. V was clipped by 7 bases and J by 5 bases; unmatched bases: 13. Per germline, CDR1 MNHNS and CDR2 SASEGT. Here the CDR3 reads CASTNSGSGMETQYF. In nucleotides, the CDR3 is TGTGCCAGCACCAATAGCGGGTCAGGCATGGAGACCCAGTACTTC.

This sequence joins TRBV5-1 and TRBJ2-7, with D perhaps TRBD1 (5 bases). Germline assignment: CDR1 SGHRS and CDR2 YFSETQ. Trimming cost V 4 bases and J 0 bases, with 8 bases left between them. The CDR3 is made up of 13 amino acids. The CDR3 DNA sequence: TGCGCCAGCAGCATGGACAACTCCTACGAGCAGTACTTC. Its protein product is CASSMDNSYEQYF.

The chain employs TRBV5-1 and TRBJ1-2, with D possibly matching TRBD1 (6 bases). The CDR3 runs to 16 residues. From germline, CDR1 is SGHRS and CDR2 YFSETQ. Trimming took off 0 bases at V and 4 bases at J, with 16 bases between the two ends. In nucleotides, the CDR3 is TGCGCCAGCAGCTTGGGGGCCGGGACAACTGTCTATGGCTACACCTTC. It specifies CASSLGAGTTVYGYTF. The complete variable domain, with remaining parts taken from reference TRBV5-1 and TRBJ1-2, reads KAGVTQTPRYLIKTRGQQVTLSCSPISGHRSVSWYQQTPGQGLQFLFEYFSETQRNKGNFPGRFSGRQFSNSRSEMNVSTLELGDSALYLCASSLGAGTTVYGYTFGSGTRLTVV.

This clonotype has only a few counts. V gene TRBV6-5 combines with J gene TRBJ1-1; D call uncertain. Trimming stripped 6 bases from V and 1 base from J, with 9 bases between. CDR3 size: 13 residues. In germline, CDR1 is MNHEY, CDR2 SVGAGI. The CDR3 region has the DNA TGTGCCAGCAGCCTCCAACGGAACACTGAAGCTTTCTTT. Its translation: CASSLQRNTEAFF.

Points on this clonotype: One end of the junction fails to match germline, which may point to a read error. CDR3 residues: CASSRTSGRAYEQYF. The CDR3 bases are TGTGCCAGCAGCCGGACTAGCGGGCGGGCCTATGAGCAGTACTTC. The V gene is TRBV6-5, the J gene TRBJ2-7; 11 bases are a match to TRBD2. The CDR3 consists of 15 residues. Germline V gene lookup returns CDR1 MNHEY and CDR2 SVGAGI.

This clonotype has just a few counts. The chain employs TRBV11-2 and TRBJ1-3; D call uncertain. There are 16 residues in the CDR3. Trimming shortened V by 4 bases and J by 4 bases, and 17 bases separated the two germline ends. CDR1 SGHAT and CDR2 FQNNGV come from the germline V gene. CDR3 in DNA: TGTGCCAGCAGCTCAACTAGAGTCCGGGTCGGAAACACCATATATTTT. Amino acids: CASSSTRVRVGNTIYF.

The chain has TRBV4-3 and TRBJ1-3; no definite D call. Germline loops: CDR1 LGHNA, CDR2 YSLEER. V shed 1 base and J shed 0 bases, with 13 bases lying between them. The CDR3 is 17 amino acids. In DNA, the CDR3 is TGCGCCAGCAGCCAAGGTCGGATGGGTGTCTCTGGAAACACCATATATTTT. Protein: CASSQGRMGVSGNTIYF.

This chain joins TRBV29-1 and TRBJ1-1; a possible D gene is TRBD1 (6 bases). Trimming left V 5 bases short and J 0 bases short, with 13 bases between. Germline V gene lookup returns CDR1 SQVTM and CDR2 ANQGSEA. This CDR3 spans 14 amino acids. DNA for the CDR3: TGCAGCGTTACAGGGATTCTAATGAACACTGAAGCTTTCTTT. Amino acids: CSVTGILMNTEAFF.

This clonotype was seen at least ten times. The gene calls are TRBV5-1 and TRBJ2-1; 9 bases fit TRBD2. The CDR3 consists of 14 residues. V was clipped by 7 bases and J by 1 base; unmatched bases: 3. Per germline, CDR1 SGHRS and CDR2 YFSETQ. The CDR3 DNA sequence: TGCGCCAGCCGAAGCGGGGGGTCCTACAATGAGCAGTTCTTC. Translation gives CASRSGGSYNEQFF.

The DNA of the CDR3 is TGTGCCAGCAGCCTAGCAGGGGGCGGGATATCTGAAGCTTTCTTT. Its translation is CASSLAGGGISEAFF. The V and J genes are TRBV7-3 and TRBJ1-1, with TRBD1 matching over 8 bases. CDR3 length: 15 residues. With V trimmed by 5 bases and J by 6 bases, 11 bases remained unmatched. In germline, CDR1 is SGHTA, CDR2 FQGTGA.

This clonotype was counted between two and nine times. The chain uses TRBV12-3 or TRBV12-4 and TRBJ2-7, with 9 bases matching TRBD1. This CDR3 region has 14 residues. The junction had 5 bases not matched to a gene; V was cut back by 3 bases and J by 5 bases. The CDR3 DNA is TGTGCCAGCAGTTTCGGGACAGGGAGCCACGAGCAGTACTTC. Protein sequence: CASSFGTGSHEQYF.

This chain connects TRBV12-3 or TRBV12-4 to TRBJ2-5, with 9 bases identical to TRBD2. Trimming removed 6 bases from V and 3 bases from J; junction bases left unmatched: 5. The CDR3 length is 14 residues. Here the CDR3 reads CASSRAGGKETQYF. CDR3 coding DNA: TGTGCCAGCAGCCGAGCGGGGGGTAAAGAGACCCAGTACTTC.

The rearrangement joins TRBV7-2 to TRBJ1-2; 8 bases are shared with TRBD1. The CDR3 covers 13 residues. The V gene's germline CDR1 is SGHTA and CDR2 FQGNSA. J lost 8 bases, V lost 4 bases, and 6 bases had no gene match. The CDR3 coding sequence is TGTGCCAGCAGCTCGACAGGGGTAGGCGGCTACACCTTC. Protein sequence: CASSSTGVGGYTF.

This chain connects TRBV28 to TRBJ2-3, with 8 bases lining up with TRBD2. The CDR3 is 18 amino acids. The V and J ends lost 5 bases and 0 bases, in that order; junction bases with no gene match: 13. Germline V CDR1 and CDR2: MDHEN, SYDVKM. The CDR3 bases are TGTGCCAGCAGTCTGTCGGGGGTAGCGGGGATTAGCACAGATACGCAGTATTTT. Its translation: CASSLSGVAGISTDTQYF.

This clonotype was detected ten times or more. CDR3 nucleotides: TGTGCCAGCACGGGCTCCCCCGAGACCCAGTACTTC. Encoded protein: CASTGSPETQYF. This rearrangement joins TRBV6-5 to TRBJ2-5, with D hard to call. CDR3 length equals 12 residues. Germline CDR1 and CDR2: MNHEY and SVGAGI. Trimming took off 7 bases at V and 5 bases at J, with 11 bases between the two ends.

J is TRBJ1-1 and V is TRBV27; no reliable D call. This CDR3 comprises 14 residues. Per the germline V gene, CDR1 is MNHEY and CDR2 is SMNVEV (reference sequence). V was trimmed by 2 bases and J by 0 bases, leaving 7 bases between them. The DNA of the CDR3 is TGTGCCAGCAGTTTAACTCTTTTGAACACTGAAGCTTTCTTT. It translates to CASSLTLLNTEAFF.

Regarding this clonotype: One junction end does not reproduce the germline sequence, and a read error may be involved. This chain connects TRBV12-3 or TRBV12-4 to TRBJ1-1; unclear D gene. CDR3 length: 13 amino acids. CDR3 amino acids: CAGSLRQNTEAFF. CDR3 sequence (DNA): TGTGCCGGCAGTTTACGTCAGAACACTGAAGCTTTCTTT.

The rearrangement joins TRBV6-1 to TRBJ1-2, with 7 bases aligning to TRBD1. Per the germline V gene, CDR1 is MNHNS and CDR2 is SASEGT. The V and J ends lost 1 base and 9 bases, in that order; junction bases with no gene match: 8. This CDR3 has 14 residues. This chain's CDR3 is CASSEDWDRGSYTF. CDR3 nucleotide sequence: TGTGCCAGCAGTGAAGACTGGGACAGAGGAAGCTACACCTTC.

This chain uses TRBV7-3 with TRBJ1-1, with D possibly matching TRBD1 (5 bases). CDR3 length: 11 amino acids. Trimming stripped 5 bases from V and 8 bases from J, with 9 bases between. CDR1 is SGHTA and CDR2 is FQGTGA in the germline V gene. The CDR3 DNA is TGTGCCAGCAGCCAACGGACAGAAGCTTTCTTT. Translation gives CASSQRTEAFF.

This chain connects TRBV6-5 to TRBJ1-2, with 7 nucleotides matching TRBD1. CDR1 and CDR2 from the germline V gene are MNHEY and SVGAGI. The CDR3 totals 15 residues. Trimming removed 2 bases from V and 4 bases from J; junction bases left unmatched: 7. In nucleotides, the CDR3 is TGTGCCAGCAGTTACCGGGGACAGAGGACCTATGGCTACACCTTC. It yields the protein CASSYRGQRTYGYTF.

This clonotype was seen a few times. V gene TRBV7-2 combines with J gene TRBJ2-1; 7 nucleotides agree with TRBD2. The length of the CDR3 is 16 residues. The ends lost 1 base at V and 2 bases at J; junction bases unmatched: 5. Germline loops: CDR1 SGHTA, CDR2 FQGNSA. The CDR3 nucleotides read TGTGCCAGCAGCTTAGTGACTAGCAGCCCCTACAATGAGCAGTTCTTC. Translating gives CASSLVTSSPYNEQFF.

This clonotype was recorded a few times. The J gene is TRBJ1-2, the V gene TRBV6-4; D might be TRBD1 (5 bases). The CDR3 extends over 14 amino acids. With 2 bases removed from V and 7 bases from J, the gap between germline ends came to 14 bases. CDR1 and CDR2 (germline): MRHNA, SNTAGT. The CDR3 DNA follows: TGTGCCAGCAGTGACCCGAGGGCAGGGAGTGGCTACACCTTC. Translating gives CASSDPRAGSGYTF.

The V gene is TRBV7-3, the J gene TRBJ2-7; TRBD2 matches 7 bases. After removal of 3 bases from V and 6 bases from J, the junction contained 5 bases not matched to a gene. Germline values: CDR1 SGHTA, CDR2 FQGTGA. The CDR3 contains 13 residues. The CDR3 coding sequence is TGTGCCAGCAGCTTGGGTGGCGGGGGCGAGCAGTACTTC. It encodes CASSLGGGGEQYF.